This T cell receptor beta chain originates from a study of blood T cells in healthy people across ages. General study points: Diversity of TCR beta per million T cells declined in a roughly linear way with age. The authors considered diversity estimates from one million T cells to be underestimates. The long-lived group displayed more naive CD4+ cells, plus higher diversity, than the aged donors did. The lack of PBMC sorting stopped any conclusive naive versus antigen-experienced comparison.

V was clipped by 7 bases and J by 5 bases, with 17 bases between them. Germline CDR1 ENHRY, CDR2 SYGVKD. This CDR3 contains 14 residues. Then a second PCR, running roughly 6 to 11 cycles, was carried out with a sample-barcoded 5' primer and a J-beta primer mix. TCRdb re-called the 5' RACE reads with MiXCR, one entry per CDR3 protein. There are about a million distinct CDR3 sequences in the sample; about 51% occur only once, and about a fifth lies in the top ten. There are a few counts of this clonotype. What it binds is unknown. This TCR was recovered from a woman aged 55 to 70 in good health. The sample was blood. V usage is TRBV10-3 and J usage is TRBJ2-5, with a weak D call TRBD2 (5 bases). CDR3 sequence reads: CAINSGLLTETQYF. As DNA, the CDR3 is TGTGCCATCAATAGTGGACTTCTAACGGAGACCCAGTACTTC.